The rows below give T cell receptor beta chains drawn from one sample of a study of Ad26.COV2.S vaccination and SARS-CoV-2 variants. Assay used: immunoSEQ multiplex PCR; TCRdb lists only in-frame clones, some missing. The table has about 460,000 clones, 80% to 90% seen once; the top ten hold 1.7%. The starting material was peripheral blood, obtained in a trial of Ad26.COV2.S vaccine versus placebo. The source is a person between 18 and 60 years old who received the Ad26.COV2.S COVID-19 vaccine or a placebo. Each CDR3 is given with its conserved first and last residue. D genes are given only for firm matches. Not all rows give a size; the values are once, few, many and, for expanded clones, a class.

d_call: TRBD2
j_call: TRBJ2-7
v_call: TRBV4-1
clone_size: -
cdr3_nt: TGCGCCAGCAGGAGACTTCCGGGACTAGCGGGACCTAACGAGCAGTACTTC
cdr3_aa: CASRRLPGLAGPNEQYF

d_call: -
j_call: TRBJ1-4
v_call: TRBV7-2
clone_size: -
cdr3_nt: TGTGCCAGCAGCTTAGCACGGTACAGGGAAAAACTGTTTTTT
cdr3_aa: CASSLARYREKLFF

d_call: TRBD1
j_call: TRBJ1-5
v_call: TRBV7-8
clone_size: -
cdr3_nt: TGTGCCAGCAGCTCCCGAACCGGGACAGGGAATCAGCCCCAGCATTTT
cdr3_aa: CASSSRTGTGNQPQHF

d_call: -
j_call: TRBJ1-1
v_call: TRBV10-2
clone_size: -
cdr3_nt: TGCGCCAGCGCCAAGAACACTGAAGCTTTCTTT
cdr3_aa: CASAKNTEAFF

d_call: -
j_call: TRBJ2-5
v_call: TRBV24-1
clone_size: -
cdr3_nt: TGTGCCACCAGTGATTCCGGGACACGCCAAGAGACCCAGTACTTC
cdr3_aa: CATSDSGTRQETQYF

d_call: TRBD2
j_call: TRBJ2-7
v_call: TRBV19
clone_size: -
cdr3_nt: TGTGCCAGTACGGATAGCGGGGACTCCTACGAGCAGTACTTC
cdr3_aa: CASTDSGDSYEQYF

d_call: TRBD1
j_call: TRBJ2-7
v_call: TRBV13
clone_size: -
cdr3_nt: TGTGCCAGCAGCCCACGGACAGGTTTCTACGAGCAGTACTTC
cdr3_aa: CASSPRTGFYEQYF

d_call: TRBD1
j_call: TRBJ1-1
v_call: TRBV5-4
clone_size: few
cdr3_nt: TGTGCCAGCAGTAAATCAGGGAGACAGGGGAACACTGAAGCTTTCTTT
cdr3_aa: CASSKSGRQGNTEAFF

d_call: TRBD1
j_call: TRBJ1-4
v_call: TRBV7-9
clone_size: -
cdr3_nt: TGTGCCAGCAGCTTATATGGGACAGGGGGCTCTGGTGAAAAACTGTTTTTT
cdr3_aa: CASSLYGTGGSGEKLFF

d_call: -
j_call: TRBJ2-1
v_call: TRBV7-2
clone_size: once
cdr3_nt: TGTGCCAGCAGCTTATTTACTGGTGAGCAGTTCTTC
cdr3_aa: CASSLFTGEQFF

d_call: TRBD1
j_call: TRBJ1-1
v_call: TRBV5-1
clone_size: -
cdr3_nt: TGCGCCAGCAGCTTGACCGGACAGGGTGCAAACACTGAAGCTTTCTTT
cdr3_aa: CASSLTGQGANTEAFF

d_call: -
j_call: TRBJ2-2
v_call: TRBV4-3
clone_size: few
cdr3_nt: TGCGCCAGCAGCCTGACATTCCCTAACACCGGGGAGCTGTTTTTT
cdr3_aa: CASSLTFPNTGELFF

d_call: TRBD2
j_call: TRBJ2-1
v_call: TRBV23-1
clone_size: once
cdr3_nt: TGCGCCAGCAGTCAGGGGAGGGCCGGGGAGCAGTTCTTC
cdr3_aa: CASSQGRAGEQFF

d_call: TRBD1
j_call: TRBJ2-1
v_call: TRBV25-1
clone_size: -
cdr3_nt: TGTGCCAGCAGTAGGGGGACAGTCAATGAGCAGTTCTTC
cdr3_aa: CASSRGTVNEQFF

d_call: -
j_call: TRBJ2-1
v_call: TRBV10-3
clone_size: -
cdr3_nt: TGTGCCATCAGTGAGTATAAAAGGATTGGGACAACAGAGTTCTTC
cdr3_aa: CAISEYKRIGTTEFF

d_call: -
j_call: TRBJ1-5
v_call: TRBV6-5
clone_size: once
cdr3_nt: TGTGCCAGCAGTCCGGGCCGGGATCAGCCCCAGCATTTT
cdr3_aa: CASSPGRDQPQHF

d_call: TRBD1
j_call: TRBJ2-6
v_call: TRBV29-1
clone_size: -
cdr3_nt: TGCAGCGCCGGGACAGGGGTTGGGGCCAACGTCCTGACTTTC
cdr3_aa: CSAGTGVGANVLTF

d_call: TRBD2
j_call: TRBJ2-7
v_call: TRBV19
clone_size: -
cdr3_nt: TGTGCCAGTAGTATTTGGTTCTCGACTAGCGGGAGGAATGGGCACGAGCAGTACTTC
cdr3_aa: CASSIWFSTSGRNGHEQYF

d_call: -
j_call: TRBJ1-1
v_call: TRBV5-1
clone_size: -
cdr3_nt: TGCGCCAGCAGCTTGGCCGTACCTAGGACAGTTCGCATGAACACTGAAGCTTTCTTT
cdr3_aa: CASSLAVPRTVRMNTEAFF

d_call: -
j_call: TRBJ2-2
v_call: TRBV27
clone_size: -
cdr3_nt: TGTGCCAGCAGTAATAGGTGGGGGGTTGACACCGGGGAGCTGTTTTTT
cdr3_aa: CASSNRWGVDTGELFF